This paragraph reports one T cell receptor beta chain. What antigen it recognizes has not been identified. No per-base quality is available; no much larger clone lies one base away. The receptor library was made with the immunoSEQ multiplex PCR assay. The study's own analysis went as follows. A statistical classification framework was built for diagnosing cytomegalovirus status from the catalog of TCR beta chain sequences. Imported from immuneACCESS, the table was reduced by TCRdb to in-frame sequences with V and J called. These copies leave out some clones; in studies compared against another copy, an unresolved V gene accounts for under half, and the cause of the remainder is not known. V, J and clone size are taken as reported in that table, and D and trimming were inferred from the DNA itself. For this sample there are tens of thousands of clones; roughly 94% appear just once. The top ten constitute more than 3% of the sample.

The data belong to a study of cytomegalovirus exposure and HLA in healthy donors (dated by TCRdb to the late 2010s). Describing the broader study: According to a later analysis, one platform produced both the 100 to 150 validation repertoires and the 666 repertoires of the first cohort. The aim of the study was to test whether cataloging public T cell receptors could identify signatures of past pathogen exposure. Besides the first cohort of roughly 640 subjects, a separate validation cohort made up of roughly 120 different subjects was used. To predict cytomegalovirus infection status, the study combined high-throughput TCR immunosequencing, statistical association of individual TCRs with disease status, and machine learning.

For this chain, trimming is 0 bases at the V end and 2 bases at the J end, and the number of junction bases without a gene match is 4. Its CDR3 holds 15 amino acids, cysteine through phenylalanine. Left in the record is the CDR3 DNA by itself, 45 bases read in frame from the first base. Taken from the germline V gene, the CDR1 and CDR2 loops are SGDLS and YYNGEE. Study-wide findings and limitations: In the study, some 160 TCR beta chains were listed as associated with cytomegalovirus. In a later analysis, TCRs clustered in the first cohort were found to also tend to co-occur in the roughly 130 validation repertoires, with about 94% of cluster scores above 0. Most TCR sequences were observed very rarely across donors, whereas some public TCRs were present in many individuals. The classifier was reported to diagnose cytomegalovirus status with high specificity and sensitivity in both the original cohort and the validation cohort. The validation cohort had no HLA typing available for a later analysis, so co-occurrence within that cohort was assessed over all 120 or so repertoires. Three of the identified cytomegalovirus-associated TCR beta chains were confirmed in vitro to be specific for cytomegalovirus antigens. The authors suggested that the approach could potentially be generalized to other disease states and immunological phenotypes.

The donors belonged to the validation cohort of over a hundred subjects, which was separate from the roughly 700-subject first cohort. The sequence joins TRBV9 to TRBJ2-5, with 7 bases matching TRBD2. The material sequenced was PBMCs. The source is a woman younger than 30 in good health and CMV-seropositive. The DNA sequence reads TGTGCCAGCAGCGTAGGGGCTAGCGGACAAGAGACCCAGTACTTC. This codes for CASSVGASGQETQYF.